The T cell receptor (beta chain) described here comes from a study of cytomegalovirus exposure and HLA in healthy donors. Points on this clone: Antigen unknown.

Germline V lookup: CDR1 MNHNS, CDR2 SASEGT. The CDR3 covers 16 residues. Trimming shortened V by 0 bases and J by 4 bases, and 15 bases separated the two germline ends. The PCR made use of 60 Vbeta and 13 Jbeta primers. Sequenced by immunoSEQ multiplex PCR; TCRdb stores in-frame clones only, minus some. The table has about 130,000 clones, 80% seen once; the top ten hold under 3%. General study points: Some V segments, including TRBV6-2 and TRBV6-3, were excluded as indistinguishable. In vitro checks showed that a few CMV-associated chains really do target CMV antigens. DRB1 had the most TCR associations and HLA-C the fewest, a later analysis found, with rates varying by HLA locus.

This receptor was obtained from a man aged 25-45 years in good health and CMV-seronegative. Sequenced sample: PBMCs. This sequence joins TRBV6-1 and TRBJ1-2, with D perhaps TRBD1 (6 bases). In nucleotides, the CDR3 is TGTGCCAGCAGTGAAGCCTCAGGGGCCGCGGGCTATGGCTACACCTTC. Its protein is CASSEASGAAGYGYTF.